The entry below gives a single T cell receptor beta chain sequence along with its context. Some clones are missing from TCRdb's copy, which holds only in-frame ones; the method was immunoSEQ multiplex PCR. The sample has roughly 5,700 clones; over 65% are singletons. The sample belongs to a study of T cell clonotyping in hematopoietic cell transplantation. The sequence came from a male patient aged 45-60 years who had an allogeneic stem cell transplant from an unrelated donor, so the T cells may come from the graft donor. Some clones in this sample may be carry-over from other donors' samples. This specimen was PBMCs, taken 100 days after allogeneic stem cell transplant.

The CDR3, as DNA: TGTGCCAGCAGCGGGACCCTGGGAAACACCATATATTTT. This translates into CASSGTLGNTIYF. The chain links TRBV9 to TRBJ1-3; D not certain. The CDR3 has 13 amino acids. Between the trimmed V and J ends, which lost 3 bases and 4 bases, there was a span of 8 bases. CDR1 is SGDLS and CDR2 is YYNGEE in the germline V gene.